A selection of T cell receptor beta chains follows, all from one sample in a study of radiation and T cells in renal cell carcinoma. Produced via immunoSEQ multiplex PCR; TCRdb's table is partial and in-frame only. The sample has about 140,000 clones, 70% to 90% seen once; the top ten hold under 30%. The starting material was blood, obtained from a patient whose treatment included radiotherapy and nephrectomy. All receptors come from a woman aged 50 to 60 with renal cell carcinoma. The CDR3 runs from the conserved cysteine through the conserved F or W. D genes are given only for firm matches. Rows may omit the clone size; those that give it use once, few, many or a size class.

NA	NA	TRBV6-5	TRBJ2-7	TGTGCCAGCAGTTACGCCCTAGGGACACCCTCCTACGAGCAGTACTTC	CASSYALGTPSYEQYF
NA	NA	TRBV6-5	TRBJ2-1	TGTGCCAGCAGGAGGGACCCCTCCTACAATGAGCAGTTCTTC	CASRRDPSYNEQFF
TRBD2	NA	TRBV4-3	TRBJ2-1	TGCGCCAGCAGCCAAGAACCGACTAGCGGCCTGCAGTTCTTC	CASSQEPTSGLQFF
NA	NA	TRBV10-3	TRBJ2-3	TGTGCCATCAGTGAGCTGGCTAGCGAGACTCGGGATACGCAGTATTTT	CAISELASETRDTQYF
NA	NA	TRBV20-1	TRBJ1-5	TGCAGTGCCGTGGGACAAGAGCCCCAGCATTTT	CSAVGQEPQHF
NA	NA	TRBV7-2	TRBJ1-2	TGTGCCAGCAGCGGCGGTGGGAACTATGGCTACACCTTC	CASSGGGNYGYTF
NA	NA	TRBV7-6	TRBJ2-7	TGTGCCAGCAGCTTAGAGCGCCAAAGCTACGAGCAGTACTTC	CASSLERQSYEQYF
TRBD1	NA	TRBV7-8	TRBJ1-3	TGTGCCAGCAGCTTGGGGACAGGGGTATCGGGAAACACCATATATTTT	CASSLGTGVSGNTIYF
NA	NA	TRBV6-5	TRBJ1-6	TGTGCCAGCAGTTACTCGGGTGGTGATTCACCCCTCCACTTT	CASSYSGGDSPLHF
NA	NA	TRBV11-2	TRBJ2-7	TGTGCCAGCAGCCCGGGGGACAGCTCCTACGAGCAGTACTTC	CASSPGDSSYEQYF
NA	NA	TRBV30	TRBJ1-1	TGTGCCTGGAGTGTGGGGGGGGACACTGAAGCTTTCTTT	CAWSVGGDTEAFF
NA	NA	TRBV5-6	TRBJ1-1	TGTGCCAGCAACATCGGGGGTTTTGAAGCTTTCTTT	CASNIGGFEAFF
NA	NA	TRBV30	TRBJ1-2	TGTGCCTGGAGAGCCGGACCGGGAGGCTACACCTTC	CAWRAGPGGYTF
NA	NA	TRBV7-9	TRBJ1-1	TGTGCCAGCAGCTCGCCTCGGGACACGAACACTGAAGCTTTCTTT	CASSSPRDTNTEAFF
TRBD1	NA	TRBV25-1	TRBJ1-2	TGTGCCAGCAGTGAAAGACAGGGGAAGATCTATGGCTACACCTTC	CASSERQGKIYGYTF
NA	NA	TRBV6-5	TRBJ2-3	TGTGCCAGCAGACGAAGACCCACAGATACGCAGTATTTT	CASRRRPTDTQYF
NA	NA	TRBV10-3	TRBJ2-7	TGTGCCATCAGTGGCGTAGAGGGCGAGCAGTACTTC	CAISGVEGEQYF
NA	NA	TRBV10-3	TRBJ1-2	TGTGCCATCAGTGAGTCCGAGGGTGGCTACACCTTC	CAISESEGGYTF
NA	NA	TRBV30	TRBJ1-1	TGTGCCTGGAGTTCGGCGGGGAACACTGAAGCTTTCTTT	CAWSSAGNTEAFF
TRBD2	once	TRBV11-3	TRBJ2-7	TGTGCCAGCAGCCAATCCGGACTAGCGGGTGGTGAGCAGTACTTC	CASSQSGLAGGEQYF
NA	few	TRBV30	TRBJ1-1	TGTGCCCGGGGGCAAGACACTGAAGCTTTCTTT	CARGQDTEAFF
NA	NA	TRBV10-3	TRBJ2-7	TGTGCCATCAGTGAGTCGACTGACGGCTACGAGCAGTACTTC	CAISESTDGYEQYF
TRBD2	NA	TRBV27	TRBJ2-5	TGTGCCAGCAGTTTATCAGGGGCGGGGGGCAGGGAGACCCAGTACTTC	CASSLSGAGGRETQYF
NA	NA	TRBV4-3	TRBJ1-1	TGCGCCAGCAGCCAAGATAAGCGGACTGAAGCTTTCTTT	CASSQDKRTEAFF
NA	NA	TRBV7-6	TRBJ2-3	TGTGCCAGCAGCGTGGACAGCGGCACAGATACGCAGTATTTT	CASSVDSGTDTQYF
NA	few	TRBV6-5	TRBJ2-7	TGTGCCAGCATCATGGCCAGGCGCTACGAGCAGTACTTC	CASIMARRYEQYF
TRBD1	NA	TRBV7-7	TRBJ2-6	TGTGCCAGCAGCGGACGGACAGGGTCTGGGGCCAACGTCCTGACTTTC	CASSGRTGSGANVLTF
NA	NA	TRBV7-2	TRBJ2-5	TGTGCCAGCAGCGGTGGGACGACGGGAGACCAAGAGACCCAGTACTTC	CASSGGTTGDQETQYF
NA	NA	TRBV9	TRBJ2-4	TGTGCCAGCAGCGTAGGAAATCAAAACATTCAGTACTTC	CASSVGNQNIQYF
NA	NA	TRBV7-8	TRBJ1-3	TGTGCCAGCAGCTTAGTGGGGGCCTCCTCTGGAAACACCATATATTTT	CASSLVGASSGNTIYF
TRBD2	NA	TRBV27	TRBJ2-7	TGTGCCAGCAGGGGGGGGAAGCAGTACTTC	CASRGGKQYF
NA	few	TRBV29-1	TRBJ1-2	TGCAGCGTGTGGACAGCTAGCTATGGCTACACCTTC	CSVWTASYGYTF
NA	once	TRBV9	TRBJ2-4	TGTGCCAGCAGCCTTGGGGGAAGCGAAAACATTCAGTACTTC	CASSLGGSENIQYF
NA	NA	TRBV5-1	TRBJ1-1	TGCGCCAGCAGCTTGCAGGGGAGAGGAAACACTGAAGCTTTCTTT	CASSLQGRGNTEAFF
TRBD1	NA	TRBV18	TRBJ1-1	TGTGCCAGCTCACCCTCGGGACAGGGCATTGAAGCTTTCTTT	CASSPSGQGIEAFF
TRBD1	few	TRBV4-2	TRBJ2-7	TGTGCCAGCAGCCAAGCACAGGGGGCGGGAACCTACGAGCAGTACTTC	CASSQAQGAGTYEQYF
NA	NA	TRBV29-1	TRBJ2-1	TGCAGCGTTGAGGTGGTAGATGAGCAGTTCTTC	CSVEVVDEQFF
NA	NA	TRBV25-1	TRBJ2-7	TGTGCCAGCAGGGACTTGACCTACGAGCAGTACTTC	CASRDLTYEQYF
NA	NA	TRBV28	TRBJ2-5	TGTGCCAGCAGTTTATGGGGGAGTGAGACCCAGTACTTC	CASSLWGSETQYF
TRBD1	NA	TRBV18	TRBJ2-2	TGTGCCAGCTCACTGGGACAGCGTACCGGGGAGCTGTTTTTT	CASSLGQRTGELFF
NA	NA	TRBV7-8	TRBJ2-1	TGTGCCAGCAGCTTAGGAGGGGCCGGCGAGCAGTTCTTC	CASSLGGAGEQFF
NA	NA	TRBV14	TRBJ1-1	TGTGCCAGCAGCCAAAATCACAGGGTCGGGGGAGCTTTCTTT	CASSQNHRVGGAFF
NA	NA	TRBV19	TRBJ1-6	TGTGCCAGTAGTATAGATATAGATTCACCCCTCCACTTT	CASSIDIDSPLHF
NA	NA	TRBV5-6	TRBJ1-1	TGTGCCAGCAGCTTTAGGGGCTCGGGAACTGAAGCTTTCTTT	CASSFRGSGTEAFF
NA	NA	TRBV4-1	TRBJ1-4	TGCGCCAGCAGCCGGGCCGCAAGAGCCTCTAATGAAAAACTGTTTTTT	CASSRAARASNEKLFF
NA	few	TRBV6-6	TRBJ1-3	TGTGCCAGCGGTGGAAACACCATATATTTT	CASGGNTIYF
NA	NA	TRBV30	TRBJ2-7	TGTGCCTGGAGTAGGGCCGAGTACTACGAGCAGTACTTC	CAWSRAEYYEQYF
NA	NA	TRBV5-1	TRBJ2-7	TGCGCCAGCAGCTTGGCCGGGGCCCGAACCGAGCAGTACTTC	CASSLAGARTEQYF
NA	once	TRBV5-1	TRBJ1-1	TGCGCCAGCAGCTTAGCAGGGGCCACTGAAGCTTTCTTT	CASSLAGATEAFF
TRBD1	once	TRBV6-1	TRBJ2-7	TGTGCCAGCAGCCGGGACAGGATGACCTACGAGCAGTACTTC	CASSRDRMTYEQYF
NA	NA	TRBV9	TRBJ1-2	TGTGCCAGCAGCCCCGGGACGGCGTCCCCCCAGTATGGCTACACCTTC	CASSPGTASPQYGYTF
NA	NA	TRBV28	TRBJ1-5	TGTGCCTCAGGGGTAGGAGATCAGCCCCAGCATTTT	CASGVGDQPQHF
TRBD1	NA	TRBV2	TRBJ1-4	TGTGCCAGCAGCGGACAGGAGGCTAATGAAAAACTGTTTTTT	CASSGQEANEKLFF
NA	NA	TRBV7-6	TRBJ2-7	TGTGCCAGCAGCCGCCTGGGACAGACCGGGGGCGAGCAGTACTTC	CASSRLGQTGGEQYF
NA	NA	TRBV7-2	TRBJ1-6	TGTGCCAGCAGCTTTACTGACTCACCCCTCCACTTT	CASSFTDSPLHF
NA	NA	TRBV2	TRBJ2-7	TGTGCCAGCAGTGGTGGCCTTAGCTCCTACGAGCAGTACTTC	CASSGGLSSYEQYF